Shown below are 24 T cell receptor beta chains from a single sample sequenced in a study of cytomegalovirus exposure and HLA in healthy donors. Both 60 Vbeta primers and 13 Jbeta primers went into the PCR. Profiling relied on immunoSEQ multiplex PCR, and the TCRdb table lists in-frame clones only, not all of them. This sample has around 150,000 clones, with about 70% found just once. Sequencing was done on a sample of PBMCs. The receptors originated from a man aged 18-30 years in good health and CMV-seronegative.

This chain uses TRBV27 with TRBJ2-2, with 9 nucleotides matching TRBD2. V shed 6 bases, J shed 5 bases, and the junction held 7 bases outside the gene matches. The CDR3 loop spans 15 amino acids. Germline values: CDR1 MNHEY, CDR2 SMNVEV (reference sequence). CDR3 protein: CASRPAGGGTGELFF. In DNA form, the CDR3 reads TGTGCCAGCAGGCCCGCGGGAGGGGGGACCGGGGAGCTGTTTTTT.

The rearrangement uses TRBV18 and TRBJ2-2, with TRBD1 matching 8 bases. V was pared by 0 bases and J by 6 bases, with 0 bases of the junction left unmatched. CDR3 length equals 14 residues. In germline, CDR1 is KGHSH, CDR2 LQKENI. CDR3 loop: CASSPPDRAGELFF. The CDR3 region has the DNA TGTGCCAGCTCACCACCGGACAGGGCCGGGGAGCTGTTTTTT. Based on the CDR3 plus reference TRBV18 and TRBJ2-2, the full variable domain is NAGVMQNPRHLVRRRGQEARLRCSPMKGHSHVYWYRQLPEEGLKFMVYLQKENIIDESGMPKERFSAEFPKEGPSILRIQQVVRGDSAAYFCASSPPDRAGELFFGEGSRLTVL.

This chain uses TRBV7-2 with TRBJ2-1; no definite D call. Germline CDR1 is SGHTA and CDR2 is FQGNSA. This CDR3 has 16 residues. Between the trimmed V and J ends, which lost 0 bases and 0 bases, there was a span of 9 bases. The CDR3 bases are TGTGCCAGCAGCTTAGCGGGCGCAAGCTCCTACAATGAGCAGTTCTTC. Residues: CASSLAGASSYNEQFF.

The V call is TRBV5-5, the J call TRBJ1-5; 8 bases map to TRBD1. This CDR3 region has 15 residues. The V gene end was trimmed by 1 base and the J gene end by 3 bases; junction bases not matched to a gene: 3. Germline V gene lookup returns CDR1 SGHKS and CDR2 YYEKEE (reference sequence). This chain's CDR3 is CASSLSGQANQPQHF. The DNA of the CDR3 is TGTGCCAGCAGCTTGTCGGGACAGGCCAATCAGCCCCAGCATTTT.

J is TRBJ1-1 and V is TRBV25-1; D call uncertain. There are 15 residues in the CDR3. Trimming cost V 3 bases and J 0 bases, with 11 bases left between them. The germline V gene encodes CDR1 MGHDK and CDR2 SYGVNS. The CDR3 nucleotides read TGTGCCAGCAGTGATTATGCGGCGCTGAACACTGAAGCTTTCTTT. The encoded protein is CASSDYAALNTEAFF.

The J gene is TRBJ2-2, the V gene TRBV5-6; D is unresolved. This CDR3 contains 14 residues. The V end was cut by 2 bases, the J end by 4 bases, with 9 bases between. The germline V gene encodes CDR1 SGHDT and CDR2 YYEEEE. CDR3 loop: CASSFLISTGELFF. For the CDR3, the DNA is TGTGCCAGCAGCTTTTTGATTAGCACCGGGGAGCTGTTTTTT.

This clone was seen only once. The chain employs TRBV5-1 and TRBJ1-1; 9 nucleotides line up with TRBD1. This CDR3 spans 16 amino acids. CDR1 is SGHRS, CDR2 YFSETQ, per germline. The J segment lost 8 bases and the V segment lost 0 bases, leaving 11 bases of the junction unmatched. CDR3 loop: CASSLVTGGEYSEAFF. The DNA of the CDR3 is TGCGCCAGCAGCTTGGTAACAGGGGGCGAATATTCAGAAGCTTTCTTT.

This chain joins TRBV6-5 and TRBJ2-5; 9 nucleotides match TRBD1. The CDR3 extends over 14 amino acids. The V segment lost 4 bases and the J segment 4 bases; nucleotides outside the gene matches: 4. Per the germline V gene, CDR1 is MNHEY and CDR2 is SVGAGI. CDR3 in DNA: TGTGCCAGCAGTTTTGACAGGGGGGGAGAGACCCAGTACTTC. Its translation: CASSFDRGGETQYF.

The chain joins TRBV2 to TRBJ2-5; 7 bases map to TRBD1. The assigned J gene may be wrong: the sequence end matches TRBJ2-7 better. Germline CDR1 SNHLY, CDR2 FYNNEI. This CDR3 contains 15 residues. CDR3 sequence: CASSEGKGGIYEQYF. The CDR3 region has the DNA TGTGCCAGCAGTGAGGGTAAAGGGGGCATCTACGAGCAGTACTTC.

The V call is TRBV28, the J call TRBJ2-7; TRBD1 matches at 8 bases. This CDR3 is built from 14 residues. V trimming: 7 bases; J trimming: 3 bases; junction bases outside the gene matches: 8. CDR1 is MDHEN, CDR2 SYDVKM, per germline. Here the CDR3 DNA reads TGTGCCAGCAACCCCCGGACAGGGAACTACGAGCAGTACTTC. It encodes CASNPRTGNYEQYF.

The V gene is TRBV7-9, the J gene TRBJ1-4; possible D gene TRBD1, 5 bases. Germline assignment: CDR1 SEHNR and CDR2 FQNEAQ (reference sequence). Trimming took 2 bases from V and 6 from J, leaving 10 bases between them. The CDR3 has 14 amino acids. CDR3 nucleotide sequence: TGTGCCAGCAGCTTACAGGGCTTGGATGAAAAACTGTTTTTT. Amino acids: CASSLQGLDEKLFF.

This clone has a single count. This chain uses TRBV27 with TRBJ2-3, with 9 bases identical to TRBD1. V dropped 4 bases and J dropped 4; count of bases not matched to a gene: 6. The CDR3 consists of 15 residues. Per the germline V gene, CDR1 is MNHEY and CDR2 is SMNVEV (reference sequence). The CDR3 sequence is CASSSDRQGADTQYF. As DNA, the CDR3 is TGTGCCAGCAGTTCCGACCGACAGGGGGCAGATACGCAGTATTTT.

The rearrangement joins TRBV28 to TRBJ1-1; no reliable D call. Germline V gene data show CDR1 as MDHEN and CDR2 as SYDVKM. The length of the CDR3 is 13 residues. Deletions cut 6 bases from V and 1 base from J, with 9 bases between. The CDR3 bases are TGTGCCAGCAGCTACACGGGGAACACTGAAGCTTTCTTT. This sequence encodes CASSYTGNTEAFF.

This chain uses TRBV19 with TRBJ1-1, with 10 positions matching TRBD1. The CDR3 contains 15 residues. V lost 8 bases and J lost 1; bases outside the gene matches: 7. Germline V lookup: CDR1 LNHDA, CDR2 SQIVND (reference sequence). The chain's CDR3 is CASLSWTGGNTEAFF. CDR3 in DNA: TGTGCCAGTTTGTCGTGGACAGGGGGGAACACTGAAGCTTTCTTT.

The chain employs TRBV11-2 and TRBJ1-2; D remains ambiguous. The germline V and J ends were trimmed by 0 bases and 5 bases, with 10 bases remaining between them. The CDR3 loop spans 14 amino acids. Germline V gene lookup returns CDR1 SGHAT and CDR2 FQNNGV. The CDR3 coding sequence is TGTGCCAGCAGCTTAGATCAGGCCGCGTATGGCTACACCTTC. This sequence encodes CASSLDQAAYGYTF.

The rearrangement joins TRBV7-2 to TRBJ2-2, with a tentative D call TRBD1 (6 bases). Trimming took 4 bases from V and 0 from J, leaving 12 bases between them. The CDR3 runs to 16 residues. CDR1 SGHTA and CDR2 FQGNSA come from the germline V gene. The CDR3 DNA reads as TGTGCCAGCAGCTCCGGACAGACAGCGAACACCGGGGAGCTGTTTTTT. This translates into CASSSGQTANTGELFF.

The chain joins TRBV6-1 to TRBJ1-5; 7 bases fit TRBD1. The V segment lost 4 bases and the J segment 2 bases; nucleotides outside the gene matches: 5. CDR3 length: 15 residues. The germline V gene encodes CDR1 MNHNS and CDR2 SASEGT. DNA of the CDR3: TGTGCCAGCAGTGTAGACAGGGCGGGCAATCAGCCCCAGCATTTT. Translation gives CASSVDRAGNQPQHF.

This clone was seen only once. This rearrangement joins TRBV10-2 to TRBJ1-1, with D perhaps TRBD1 (6 bases). The CDR3 extends over 14 amino acids. Per germline, CDR1 WSHSY and CDR2 SAAADI. V shed 1 base and J shed 1 base, with 7 bases lying between them. This CDR3 reads CASSELGGNTEAFF. For the CDR3, the DNA is TGCGCCAGCAGTGAGTTAGGGGGGAACACTGAAGCTTTCTTT.

V is TRBV7-9 and J is TRBJ2-7; 10 bases are a match to TRBD1. The CDR3 spans 15 residues. With 3 bases clipped from V and 6 bases from J, the junction kept 8 bases outside the gene matches. The V gene's germline CDR1 is SEHNR and CDR2 FQNEAQ (reference sequence). The CDR3: CASSFPTGGLGEQYF. The CDR3 region has the DNA TGTGCCAGCAGCTTTCCGACAGGGGGCTTGGGCGAGCAGTACTTC.

V gene TRBV7-8 combines with J gene TRBJ2-1; TRBD2 matches 8 bases. Germline CDR1 and CDR2: SGHVS and FQNEAQ. Losses at the gene ends were 3 bases for V and 5 bases for J; bases not matched to a gene: 9. The CDR3 sequence is 16 residues long. In DNA form, the CDR3 reads TGTGCCAGCAGCTTCCAACGGGGGGGACTTAACAATGAGCAGTTCTTC. Amino acids: CASSFQRGGLNNEQFF.

The CDR3 sequence: CASSVEDRLIYGYTF. DNA of the CDR3: TGTGCCAGCAGCGTCGAAGACAGGTTAATCTATGGCTACACCTTC. The chain links TRBV9 to TRBJ1-2, with TRBD1 as a possible D gene (6 bases). V shed 2 bases and J shed 4 bases, with 15 bases lying between them. The germline gives CDR1 SGDLS, CDR2 YYNGEE. The CDR3 contains 15 residues.

This chain joins TRBV4-2 and TRBJ2-7, with 8 bases fitting TRBD1. The ends lost 4 bases at V and 5 bases at J; junction bases unmatched: 7. The CDR3 is 14 residues long. The germline V gene has CDR1 LGHNA and CDR2 YNFKEQ. CDR3 nucleotides: TGTGCCAGCAGCCCGGACAGGGAGTCCCACGAGCAGTACTTC. This encodes CASSPDRESHEQYF.

This clone was recorded a few times. The chain combines TRBV10-2 with TRBJ2-5, with 7 bases matching TRBD1. The J call may not be correct, given that the DNA end is closer to TRBJ2-7. The CDR3 is 13 amino acids. CDR1 is WSHSY, CDR2 SAAADI, per germline. This CDR3 is CASNRQGSYEQYF. Written as DNA, the CDR3 is TGCGCCAGCAACCGACAGGGCTCCTACGAGCAGTACTTC.

The chain links TRBV5-1 to TRBJ2-5; D possibly corresponds to TRBD2 (5 bases). The J call may be mistaken, given a closer DNA end match to TRBJ2-7. The CDR3 has 15 amino acids. Germline lookup yields CDR1 SGHRS and CDR2 YFSETQ. The CDR3 spells CASQTSPRGLYEQYF. The CDR3 nucleotides are TGCGCCAGCCAAACCTCCCCACGCGGACTTTACGAGCAGTACTTC.